This T cell receptor (beta chain) appears in the sequencing data of a study of T cell responses to AZD1222 COVID-19 vaccine. A word on this clone: The target antigen is unknown.

Measured with immunoSEQ multiplex PCR; TCRdb has only the in-frame clones, and not every one. Here the sample spans some 95,000 clones, approximately 88% being singletons. Study-wide results and caveats: The peak T cell response came first, and repertoires were sampled only after it. There were mostly white British donors and more females than males, and clonal diversity was possibly underestimated. Spike-specific TCR breadth and depth grew following two AZD1222 doses.

The receptor comes from an adult in good health. The material sequenced was peripheral blood, taken on day 0 of AZD1222 vaccination.

Here the CDR3 reads CASRGNNEKLFF. The CDR3 coding sequence is TGTGCCAGCAGGGGAAATAATGAAAAACTGTTTTTT. The rearrangement uses TRBV6-5 and TRBJ1-4, with unresolved D. This CDR3 has 12 residues. Per germline, CDR1 MNHEY and CDR2 SVGAGI. The germline V and J ends were trimmed by 6 bases and 4 bases, with 6 bases remaining between them.